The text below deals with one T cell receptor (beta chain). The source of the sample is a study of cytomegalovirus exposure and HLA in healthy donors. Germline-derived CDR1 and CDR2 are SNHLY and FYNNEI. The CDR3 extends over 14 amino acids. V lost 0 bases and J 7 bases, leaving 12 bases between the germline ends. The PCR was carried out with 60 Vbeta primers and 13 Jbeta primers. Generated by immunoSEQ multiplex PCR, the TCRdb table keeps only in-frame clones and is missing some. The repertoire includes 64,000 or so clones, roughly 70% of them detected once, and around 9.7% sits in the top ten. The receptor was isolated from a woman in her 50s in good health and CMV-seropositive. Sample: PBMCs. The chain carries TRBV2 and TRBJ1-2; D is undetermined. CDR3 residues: CASSEAGGIGGYTF. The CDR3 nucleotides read TGTGCCAGCAGTGAAGCAGGAGGGATTGGTGGCTACACCTTC. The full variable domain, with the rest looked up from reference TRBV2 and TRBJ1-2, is EPEVTQTPSHQVTQMGQEVILRCVPISNHLYFYWYRQILGQKVEFLVSFYNNEISEKSEIFDDQFSVERPDGSNFTLKIRSTKLEDSAMYFCASSEAGGIGGYTFGSGTRLTVV.